Described below is a single TCR beta chain sequence and its context. Its antigen target is currently unknown. Base qualities are missing; no much larger clone stands one base away. This sample was sequenced with an Illumina HiSeq 1500. TCRdb trimmed the raw reads at Q25, called clones with MiXCR and kept productive beta chains. One record per CDR3 amino acid sequence lists the most common genes and DNA. The sample table lists around 570,000 distinct CDR3 sequences, roughly 42% of them with a count of one. Around 48% of the sample lies in the top ten. The CDR1 and CDR2 encoded by the germline V gene are SGHVS and FNYEAQ. Trimming takes 4 bases from V and 6 bases from J, and the germline ends sit 12 bases apart. The CDR3 spans 13 residues, from the cysteine through the phenylalanine. The only DNA kept is the CDR3, 39 bases in frame from the first base. This sample is part of a study of T cell repertoires in cytomegalovirus infection (dated by TCRdb to between 2018 and 2021). Concerning the study at large: The peptide stimulations were aimed at well-studied HLA-B-restricted epitopes as well as recently identified HLA-C-restricted CMV epitopes, whose presentation resists viral immunomodulation. The HLA type of each donor mattered for the analysis, because public TCR beta signatures pointed to carriage of CMV infection along with the matching HLA type.

What this sample's treatment or condition label stands for: in vitro stimulation with specific CMV peptide epitopes to enrich CMV-specific T cells. Beyond this particular receptor, the publication reports: In both this cohort and an independent roughly 360-donor cohort, the cumulative frequency of public TCR beta family members distinguished carriers of CMV infection plus the relevant HLA type. The ex vivo response was dominated by HLA-C-restricted CMV-specific TCR beta clonotypes, which also provided the single most frequent clonotype in two of eight donors.

This TCR came from a human donor in good health (CMV status not recorded). Some clones in this sample may be carry-over from other donors' samples. Sequenced here: cultured PBMCs, sampled from culture after CMV antigen stimulation. The receptor chain draws on TRBV7-6 and TRBJ1-1; D gene: possibly TRBD1, on 5 matching bases. For the CDR3, the sequence is CASSSQGRSEAFF. The nucleotide sequence is TGTGCCAGCAGCTCCCAGGGTCGGTCTGAAGCTTTCTTT.